This entry lists 26 T cell receptor beta chains sequenced from one sample in a study of early T cells in non-severe SARS-CoV-2 infection. MiXCR was run by TCRdb on the 5' RACE reads, yielding one entry per CDR3 protein. Of roughly 61,000 distinct CDR3 sequences listed, 10% were seen once; the top ten hold 8.5% to 9%. The sample comprised whole blood. All receptors come from an adult who was a healthcare worker with PCR-confirmed SARS-CoV-2 infection or an uninfected control (not recorded which).

This clonotype occurred many times. The rearrangement links TRBV7-9 to TRBJ2-1, with a weak D call TRBD2 (6 bases). V was cut by 4 bases and J by 16 bases, with 14 bases left in between. Germline loops: CDR1 SEHNR, CDR2 FQNEAQ (reference sequence). The CDR3 sequence is 11 residues long. The CDR3 DNA follows: TGTGCCAGCAGCTCAAGACTAGACCCTTTCTTC. The encoded protein is CASSSRLDPFF.

The chain combines TRBV27 with TRBJ2-4, with 9 bases lining up with TRBD1. Per germline, CDR1 MNHEY and CDR2 SMNVEV (reference sequence). The CDR3 has 15 amino acids. V shed 8 bases and J 8 bases; nucleotides not matched to a gene: 13. The CDR3 region has the DNA TGTGCCAGCGCCAAAACCCCACAGGGGGCTGACATTCAGTACTTC. It yields the protein CASAKTPQGADIQYF.

This clonotype was observed many times. The chain carries TRBV5-1 and TRBJ2-1, with 7 bases aligning to TRBD2. Germline trimming cut 3 bases from V and 0 bases from J; bases unmatched to any gene: 0. The length of the CDR3 is 14 residues. CDR1 and CDR2 from the germline V gene are SGHRS and YFSETQ. As DNA, the CDR3 is TGCGCCAGCAGCTCTAGCGGCTCCTACAATGAGCAGTTCTTC. The encoded protein is CASSSSGSYNEQFF.

Here the CDR3 reads CASSKKTENTEAFF. The CDR3 coding sequence is TGTGCCAGCAGCAAGAAGACAGAGAACACTGAAGCTTTCTTT. V gene TRBV9 combines with J gene TRBJ1-1; tentative D call: TRBD1 (5 bases). This CDR3 comprises 14 residues. V lost 4 bases, J lost 1 base, and 11 bases lay in between. Germline CDR1 and CDR2: SGDLS and YYNGEE.

This chain links TRBV2 with TRBJ2-7; D is unresolved. Germline V gene lookup returns CDR1 SNHLY and CDR2 FYNNEI. This CDR3 is built from 11 residues. V was trimmed by 3 bases and J by 4 bases, leaving 4 bases between them. The CDR3 bases are TGTGCCAGCAGTGACGCTTACGAGCAGTACTTC. Protein sequence: CASSDAYEQYF.

The J gene is TRBJ2-5, the V gene TRBV5-1, with D unclear. The CDR3 runs 16 residues. Trimming took off 0 bases at V and 2 bases at J, with 14 bases between the two ends. CDR1 is SGHRS and CDR2 is YFSETQ in the germline V gene. CDR3 region: CASSLGWLGRQETQYF. The DNA of the CDR3 is TGCGCCAGCAGCTTGGGGTGGTTGGGTCGGCAAGAGACCCAGTACTTC.

Note on this clonotype: A single base separates this from a much larger clone, so it may be a read error. This chain uses TRBV29-1 with TRBJ2-3; D gene ambiguous. The DNA end favors TRBJ1-5, so the J call may be wrong. Germline V CDR1 and CDR2: SQVTM, ANQGSEA. The CDR3 is 13 residues long. DNA for the CDR3: TGCAGCGTTGAAGAGTCCCACGGGATCACGCAGCATTTT. Translating it yields CSVEESHGITQHF.

There are a few counts of this clonotype. This chain connects TRBV5-4 to TRBJ2-7; 7 bases match TRBD2. This CDR3 region has 13 residues. Trimming took 2 bases from V and 5 from J; bases not matched to a gene: 4. Per germline, CDR1 SGHNT and CDR2 YYREEE (reference sequence). For the CDR3, the DNA is TGTGCCAGCAGCTTATTTGGGAGGGACGAGCAGTACTTC. Its protein product is CASSLFGRDEQYF.

The table lists this clonotype with many counts. The chain joins TRBV3-1 to TRBJ1-5; D call uncertain. The CDR3 sequence is 13 residues long. Deletions cut 0 bases from V and 5 bases from J, with 5 bases between. Germline V CDR1 and CDR2: LGHDT, YNNKEL (reference sequence). The DNA of the CDR3 is TGTGCCAGCAGCCAAGATAGGGATCAGCCCCAGCATTTT. Its protein is CASSQDRDQPQHF.

In this sample, this clonotype turned up many times. This rearrangement joins TRBV29-1 to TRBJ2-7; D may be TRBD2 (5 bases). The germline V and J ends were trimmed by 7 bases and 4 bases, with 11 bases remaining between them. The CDR3 totals 11 residues. The germline V gene encodes CDR1 SQVTM and CDR2 ANQGSEA. DNA of the CDR3: TGCAGCGCCCGGGATCTTTACGAGCAGTACTTC. Amino acids: CSARDLYEQYF.

This clonotype was detected many times. The chain recombines TRBV2 with TRBJ2-3, with 12 bases aligning to TRBD2. V shed 4 bases, J shed 2 bases, and the junction held 7 bases outside the gene matches. Germline loops: CDR1 SNHLY, CDR2 FYNNEI. The CDR3 has 17 amino acids. CDR3: CASSVRLAGDFTDTQYF. CDR3 DNA: TGTGCCAGCAGTGTCAGACTAGCGGGAGACTTCACAGATACGCAGTATTTT.

This clonotype was seen many times. This chain links TRBV29-1 with TRBJ1-2; D uncertain. Trimming took 6 bases from V and 5 from J, leaving 7 bases between them. Germline lookup yields CDR1 SQVTM and CDR2 ANQGSEA. CDR3 size: 10 residues. The CDR3 DNA reads TGCAGCGTAGGAGGGTATGGCTACACCTTC. Its protein product is CSVGGYGYTF.

Points on this clonotype: Just one base apart from a much larger clone, this may be a read error. The V and J genes are TRBV20-1 and TRBJ2-7; D unclear. This CDR3 spans 11 amino acids. CDR1 is DFQATT, CDR2 SNEGSKA, per germline (reference sequence). V lost 6 bases, J lost 6 bases, and 12 bases lay in between. The CDR3 protein is CSAMKGVEQYF. The CDR3 DNA sequence: TGCAGTGCAATGAAAGGAGTCGAGCAGTACTTC.

This clonotype was recorded at least ten times. The CDR3 nucleotides read TGCAGCGTTGAAGGACAGGGTGGGACTGAAGCTTTCTTT. Translating gives CSVEGQGGTEAFF. V is TRBV29-1 and J is TRBJ1-1; TRBD1 aligns across 7 bases. Looked up from germline, CDR1 is SQVTM and CDR2 is ANQGSEA. The CDR3 is 13 amino acids. After removal of 1 base from V and 5 bases from J, the junction contained 4 bases not matched to a gene. Filled out from reference TRBV29-1 and TRBJ1-1, the complete variable domain reads SAVISQKPSRDICQRGTSLTIQCQVDSQVTMMFWYRQQPGQSLTLIATANQGSEATYESGFVIDKFPISRPNLTFSTLTVSNMSPEDSSIYLCSVEGQGGTEAFFGQGTRLTVV.

This clonotype appeared many times. The J gene is TRBJ2-7, the V gene TRBV20-1; D might be TRBD1 or TRBD2, each matching 5 bases. Germline-derived CDR1 and CDR2 are DFQATT and SNEGSKA (reference sequence). The V end was cut by 6 bases, the J end by 4 bases, with 16 bases between. The CDR3 sequence is 13 residues long. This CDR3 is CSANRDELYEQYF. The DNA for the CDR3 is TGCAGTGCAAACCGGGACGAGCTGTACGAGCAGTACTTC.

A remark on this clonotype: Just one base apart from a much larger clone, this may be a read error. This sequence joins TRBV14 and TRBJ2-1; TRBD2 aligns across 10 bases. V lost 1 base, J lost 3 bases, and 6 bases stayed unmatched. Germline V gene sequence: CDR1 SGHDN, CDR2 FVKESK. The CDR3 contains 17 residues. CDR3 amino acids: CASSQGISGRCYNEQFF. DNA for the CDR3: TGTGCCAGCAGCCAAGGTATTAGCGGGAGGTGCTACAATGAGCAGTTCTTC. The complete variable domain, with remaining parts taken from reference TRBV14 and TRBJ2-1, reads EAGVTQFPSHSVIEKGQTVTLRCDPISGHDNLYWYRRVMGKEIKFLLHFVKESKQDESGMPNNRFLAERTGGTYSTLKVQPAELEDSGVYFCASSQGISGRCYNEQFFGPGTRLTVL.

This clonotype has at least ten counts. J is TRBJ2-5 and V is TRBV23-1; tentative D call: TRBD2 (6 bases). TRBV23-1 is marked as an open reading frame, function uncertain. Trimming shortened V by 6 bases and J by 4 bases, and 21 bases separated the two germline ends. The CDR3 covers 16 residues. CDR3 sequence (DNA): TGCGCCAGCAGCCGGTACGGGCTGCGGGAAGCAGAGACCCAGTACTTC. Translated: CASSRYGLREAETQYF.

This clonotype was counted ten times or more. This chain links TRBV5-4 with TRBJ2-1; 9 nucleotides agree with TRBD1. Germline V gene data show CDR1 as SGHNT and CDR2 as YYREEE (reference sequence). V shed 3 bases, J shed 5 bases, and the junction held 6 bases outside the gene matches. The CDR3 runs to 15 residues. CDR3 region: CASSSPGQGHNEQFF. The CDR3 DNA reads TGTGCCAGCAGCTCTCCGGGACAGGGACACAATGAGCAGTTCTTC.

In its sample, this clonotype was seen many times. The chain joins TRBV20-1 to TRBJ2-5; D call uncertain. This CDR3 is 13 amino acids long. Germline CDR1 DFQATT, CDR2 SNEGSKA (reference sequence). V was cut by 6 bases and J by 4 bases, with 15 bases left in between. The CDR3 coding sequence is TGCAGTGCCCTGGGCCTGACACGAGAGACCCAGTACTTC. Protein product: CSALGLTRETQYF.

Here the CDR3 DNA reads TGTGCCAGCAGCGTAGTCGGTGGCCTGAGGGGAAAGTTCTTC. Translating gives CASSVVGGLRGKFF. The J gene is TRBJ2-1, the V gene TRBV9, with D perhaps being TRBD1 or TRBD2 (5 bases each). Trimming pared 0 bases from V and 14 bases from J, leaving 18 bases between. The CDR3 contains 14 residues. Germline values: CDR1 SGDLS, CDR2 YYNGEE.

This clonotype was observed many times. The genes are TRBV7-2 and TRBJ2-7, with a weak D call TRBD2 (6 bases). Trimming shortened V by 2 bases and J by 4 bases, and 9 bases separated the two germline ends. Per the germline V gene, CDR1 is SGHTA and CDR2 is FQGNSA. CDR3 length equals 13 residues. The CDR3 loop reads CASSLWGGYEQYF. For the CDR3, the DNA is TGTGCCAGCAGCTTATGGGGAGGTTACGAGCAGTACTTC.

This clonotype was found many times. This chain joins TRBV19 and TRBJ2-3; D unresolved. The CDR3 is 13 residues long. The germline V and J ends were trimmed by 3 bases and 5 bases, with 9 bases remaining between them. In germline, CDR1 is LNHDA, CDR2 SQIVND (reference sequence). The CDR3 DNA follows: TGTGCCAGTAGTATTGATACACGAGATACGCAGTATTTT. Translation: CASSIDTRDTQYF.

This clonotype was observed many times. V and J are TRBV6-2 or TRBV6-3 and TRBJ1-2; 7 positions match TRBD1. V lost 5 bases, J lost 2 bases, and 5 bases stayed unmatched. The CDR3 has 14 amino acids. CDR1 and CDR2 from the germline V gene are MNHEY and SVGEGT. The CDR3 DNA is TGTGCCAGCAGTCGCGGACAGGCCAACTATGGCTACACCTTC. Translating gives CASSRGQANYGYTF.

This clonotype came up many times. V usage is TRBV18 and J usage is TRBJ1-1; TRBD1 matches at 9 bases. The CDR3 totals 16 residues. Unmatched junction bases numbered 8, after V lost 2 bases and J lost 4 bases. Germline V CDR1 and CDR2: KGHSH, LQKENI. The CDR3 protein is CASSPFVATGGTEAFF. The CDR3 DNA reads as TGTGCCAGCTCACCATTTGTGGCGACAGGGGGCACTGAAGCTTTCTTT.

This clonotype was seen ten or more times. The chain has TRBV20-1 and TRBJ2-1; D tentatively fits TRBD1 or TRBD2 (5 bases each). The CDR3 is 14 residues long. Trimming shortened V by 6 bases and J by 6 bases, and 18 bases separated the two germline ends. CDR1 is DFQATT, CDR2 SNEGSKA, per germline (reference sequence). The CDR3 loop is CSATAGTVVNEQFF. The CDR3 DNA reads as TGCAGTGCGACGGCCGGGACCGTCGTCAATGAGCAGTTCTTC.

V usage is TRBV6-1 and J usage is TRBJ2-3, with D perhaps being TRBD1 or TRBD2 (5 bases each). The germline V gene has CDR1 MNHNS and CDR2 SASEGT. The CDR3 has 14 amino acids. Trimming removed 4 bases from V and 4 bases from J, with 12 bases in between. The CDR3 protein is CASSVRGPPDTQYF. The DNA for the CDR3 is TGTGCCAGCAGTGTCCGGGGACCCCCAGATACGCAGTATTTT.